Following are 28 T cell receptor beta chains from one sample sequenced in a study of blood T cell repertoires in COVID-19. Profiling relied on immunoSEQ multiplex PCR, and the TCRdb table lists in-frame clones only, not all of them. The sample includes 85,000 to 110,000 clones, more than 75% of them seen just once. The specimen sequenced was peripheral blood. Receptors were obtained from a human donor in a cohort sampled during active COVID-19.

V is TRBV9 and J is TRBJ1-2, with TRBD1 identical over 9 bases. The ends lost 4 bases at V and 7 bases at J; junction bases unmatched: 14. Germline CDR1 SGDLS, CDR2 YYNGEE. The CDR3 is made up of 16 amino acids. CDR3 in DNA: TGTGCCAGCAGCCCCCGGGGACAGGGTGATCTTGGTGGCTACACCTTC. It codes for CASSPRGQGDLGGYTF. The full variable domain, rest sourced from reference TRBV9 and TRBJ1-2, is DSGVTQTPKHLITATGQRVTLRCSPRSGDLSVYWYQQSLDQGLQFLIQYYNGEERAKGNILERFSAQQFPDLHSELNLSSLELGDSALYFCASSPRGQGDLGGYTFGSGTRLTVV.

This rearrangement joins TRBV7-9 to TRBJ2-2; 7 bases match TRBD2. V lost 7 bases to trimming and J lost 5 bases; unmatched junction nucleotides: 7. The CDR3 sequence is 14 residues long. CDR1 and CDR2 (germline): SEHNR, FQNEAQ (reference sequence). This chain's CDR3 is CASTRAGGTGELFF. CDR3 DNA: TGTGCCAGCACCCGGGCCGGGGGGACCGGGGAGCTGTTTTTT. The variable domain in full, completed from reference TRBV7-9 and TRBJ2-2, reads DTGVSQNPRHKITKRGQNVTFRCDPISEHNRLYWYRQTLGQGPEFLTYFQNEAQLEKSRLLSDRFSAERPKGSFSTLEIQRTEQGDSAMYLCASTRAGGTGELFFGEGSRLTVL.

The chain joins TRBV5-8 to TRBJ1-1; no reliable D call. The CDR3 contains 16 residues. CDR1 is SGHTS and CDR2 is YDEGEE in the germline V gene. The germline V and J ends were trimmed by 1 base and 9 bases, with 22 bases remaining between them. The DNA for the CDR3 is TGTGCCAGCAGCTTGAGAGCGTTCATGGCTTCTTCTCAAGCTTTCTTT. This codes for CASSLRAFMASSQAFF.

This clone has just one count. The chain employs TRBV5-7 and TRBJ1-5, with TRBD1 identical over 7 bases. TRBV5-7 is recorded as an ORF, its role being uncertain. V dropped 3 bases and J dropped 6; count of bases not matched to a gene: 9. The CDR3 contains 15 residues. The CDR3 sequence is CASSCDRVQAQPQHF. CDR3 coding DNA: TGTGCCAGCAGCTGCGACAGGGTACAAGCTCAGCCCCAGCATTTT.

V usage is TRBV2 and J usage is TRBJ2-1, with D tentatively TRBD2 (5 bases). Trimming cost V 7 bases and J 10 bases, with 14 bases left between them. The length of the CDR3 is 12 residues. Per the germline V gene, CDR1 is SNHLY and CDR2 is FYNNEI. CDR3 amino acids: CASIEGVGEQFF. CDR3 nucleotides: TGTGCCAGCATAGAGGGAGTAGGAGAGCAGTTCTTC.

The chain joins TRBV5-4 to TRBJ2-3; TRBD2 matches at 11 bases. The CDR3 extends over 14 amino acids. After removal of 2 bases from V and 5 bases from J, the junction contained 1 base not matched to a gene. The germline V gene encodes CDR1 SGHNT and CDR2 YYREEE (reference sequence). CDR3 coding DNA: TGTGCCAGCAGCTTAACTAGCGGGGGAGATACGCAGTATTTT. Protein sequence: CASSLTSGGDTQYF.

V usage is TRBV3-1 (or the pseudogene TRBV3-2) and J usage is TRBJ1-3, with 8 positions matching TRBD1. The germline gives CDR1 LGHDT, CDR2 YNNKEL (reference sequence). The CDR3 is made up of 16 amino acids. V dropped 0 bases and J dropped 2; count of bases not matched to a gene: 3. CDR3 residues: CASSQDPGGPGNTIYF. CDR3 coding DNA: TGTGCCAGCAGCCAAGACCCAGGGGGCCCTGGAAACACCATATATTTT.

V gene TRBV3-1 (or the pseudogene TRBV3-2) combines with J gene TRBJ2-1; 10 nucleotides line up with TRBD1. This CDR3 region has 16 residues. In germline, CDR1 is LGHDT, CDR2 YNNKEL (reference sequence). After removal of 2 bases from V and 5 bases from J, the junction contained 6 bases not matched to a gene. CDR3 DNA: TGTGCCAGCAGCCAACCGGGACAGGGGCGCCACAATGAGCAGTTCTTC. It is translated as CASSQPGQGRHNEQFF.

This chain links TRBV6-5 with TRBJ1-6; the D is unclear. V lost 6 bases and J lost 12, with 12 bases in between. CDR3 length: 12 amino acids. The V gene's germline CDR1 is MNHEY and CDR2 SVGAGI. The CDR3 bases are TGTGCCAGCAGAAATCCCCGGGGACCCCTCCACTTT. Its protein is CASRNPRGPLHF.

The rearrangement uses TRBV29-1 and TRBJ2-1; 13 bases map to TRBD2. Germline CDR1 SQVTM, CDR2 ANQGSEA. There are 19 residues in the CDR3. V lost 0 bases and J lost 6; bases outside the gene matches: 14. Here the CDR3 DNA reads TGCAGCGTTGAAGATCTAGCGGGGTGGACTAGCGGGAGTAGCAATGAGCAGTTCTTC. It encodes CSVEDLAGWTSGSSNEQFF.

The chain's CDR3 is CASSPPAWRSQETQYF. The CDR3 region has the DNA TGTGCCAGCAGCCCACCCGCCTGGCGGAGCCAAGAGACCCAGTACTTC. The chain couples TRBV5-8 to TRBJ2-5; D remains unclear. V was trimmed by 4 bases and J by 1 base, leaving 17 bases between them. The germline V gene encodes CDR1 SGHTS and CDR2 YDEGEE. There are 16 residues in the CDR3.

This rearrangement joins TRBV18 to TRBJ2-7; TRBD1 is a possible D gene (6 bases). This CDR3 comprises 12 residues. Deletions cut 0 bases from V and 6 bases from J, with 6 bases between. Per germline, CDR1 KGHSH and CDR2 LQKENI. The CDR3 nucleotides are TGTGCCAGCTCACCACCAGGGGGCGAGCAGTACTTC. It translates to CASSPPGGEQYF.

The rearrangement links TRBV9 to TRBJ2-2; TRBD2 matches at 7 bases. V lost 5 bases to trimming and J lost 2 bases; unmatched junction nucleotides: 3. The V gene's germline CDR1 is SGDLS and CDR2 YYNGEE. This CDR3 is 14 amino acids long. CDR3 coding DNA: TGTGCCAGCAGACTAGCGCGTAACACCGGGGAGCTGTTTTTT. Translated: CASRLARNTGELFF.

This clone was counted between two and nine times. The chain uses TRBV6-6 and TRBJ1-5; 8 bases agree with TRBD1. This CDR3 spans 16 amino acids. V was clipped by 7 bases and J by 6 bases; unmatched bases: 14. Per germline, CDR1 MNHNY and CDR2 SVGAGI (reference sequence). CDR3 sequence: CASNGGLGQGVQPQHF. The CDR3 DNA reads TGTGCCAGCAATGGGGGTCTTGGACAGGGAGTTCAGCCCCAGCATTTT.

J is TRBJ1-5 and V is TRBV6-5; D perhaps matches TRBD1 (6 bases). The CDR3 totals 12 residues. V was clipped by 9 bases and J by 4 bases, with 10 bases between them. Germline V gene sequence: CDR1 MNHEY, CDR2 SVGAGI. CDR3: CASEQGNQPQHF. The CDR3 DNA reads TGTGCCAGTGAACAGGGTAATCAGCCCCAGCATTTT.

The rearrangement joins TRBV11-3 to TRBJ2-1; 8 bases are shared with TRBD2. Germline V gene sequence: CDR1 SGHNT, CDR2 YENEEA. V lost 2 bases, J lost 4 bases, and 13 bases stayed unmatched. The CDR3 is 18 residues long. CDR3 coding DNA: TGTGCCAGCAGCTTAAAACGGGGGGGAGGCCAGCATTACAATGAGCAGTTCTTC. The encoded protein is CASSLKRGGGQHYNEQFF.

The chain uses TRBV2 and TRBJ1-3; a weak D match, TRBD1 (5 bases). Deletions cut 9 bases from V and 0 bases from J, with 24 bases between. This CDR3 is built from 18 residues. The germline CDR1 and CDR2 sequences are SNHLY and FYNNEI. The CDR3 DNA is TGTGCCAGTAGACTTAATGAGTATCGGGGGGACTCTGGAAACACCATATATTTT. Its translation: CASRLNEYRGDSGNTIYF. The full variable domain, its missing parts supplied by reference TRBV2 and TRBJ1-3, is EPEVTQTPSHQVTQMGQEVILRCVPISNHLYFYWYRQILGQKVEFLVSFYNNEISEKSEIFDDQFSVERPDGSNFTLKIRSTKLEDSAMYFCASRLNEYRGDSGNTIYFGEGSWLTVV.

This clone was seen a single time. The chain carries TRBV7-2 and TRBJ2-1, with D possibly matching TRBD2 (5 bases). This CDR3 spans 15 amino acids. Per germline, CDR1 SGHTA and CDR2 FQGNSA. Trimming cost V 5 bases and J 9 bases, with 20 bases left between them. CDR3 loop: CASSGVGGAGREQFF. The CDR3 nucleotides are TGTGCCAGCAGCGGGGTCGGAGGAGCCGGGCGTGAGCAGTTCTTC.

DNA of the CDR3: TGTGCCAGCAGCCCCCCCGTGGGGCGGCCAGCGAACACCGGGGAGCTGTTTTTT. This gives the protein CASSPPVGRPANTGELFF. The chain employs TRBV3-1 (or the pseudogene TRBV3-2) and TRBJ2-2; D perhaps matches TRBD1 (5 bases). Germline V lookup: CDR1 LGHDT, CDR2 YNNKEL (reference sequence). The CDR3 totals 18 residues. V lost 4 bases, J lost 0 bases, and 18 bases lay in between.

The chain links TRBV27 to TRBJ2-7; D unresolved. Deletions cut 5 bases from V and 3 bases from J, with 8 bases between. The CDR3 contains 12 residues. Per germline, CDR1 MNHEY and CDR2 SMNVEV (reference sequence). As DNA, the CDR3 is TGTGCCAGCAGTGAGAGAGGCTACGAGCAGTACTTC. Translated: CASSERGYEQYF.

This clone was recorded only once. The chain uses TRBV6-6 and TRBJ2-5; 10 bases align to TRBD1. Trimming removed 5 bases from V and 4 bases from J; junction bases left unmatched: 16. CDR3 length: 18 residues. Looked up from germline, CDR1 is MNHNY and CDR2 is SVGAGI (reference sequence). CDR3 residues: CASSLAVRRDRGRETQYF. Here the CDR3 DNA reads TGTGCCAGCAGTCTCGCTGTTCGGCGGGACAGGGGAAGAGAGACCCAGTACTTC.

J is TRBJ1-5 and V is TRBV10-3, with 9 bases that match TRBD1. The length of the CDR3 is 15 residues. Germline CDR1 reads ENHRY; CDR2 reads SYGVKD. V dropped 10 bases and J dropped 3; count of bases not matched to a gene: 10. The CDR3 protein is CASQPGQGNNQPQHF. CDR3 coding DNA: TGTGCCAGCCAACCGGGACAGGGCAACAATCAGCCCCAGCATTTT.

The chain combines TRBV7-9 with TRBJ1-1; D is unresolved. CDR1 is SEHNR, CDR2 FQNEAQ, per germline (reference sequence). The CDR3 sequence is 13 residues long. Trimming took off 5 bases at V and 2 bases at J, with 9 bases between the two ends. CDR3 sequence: CASSTGSNTEAFF. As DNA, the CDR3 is TGTGCCAGCAGCACCGGGAGCAACACTGAAGCTTTCTTT.

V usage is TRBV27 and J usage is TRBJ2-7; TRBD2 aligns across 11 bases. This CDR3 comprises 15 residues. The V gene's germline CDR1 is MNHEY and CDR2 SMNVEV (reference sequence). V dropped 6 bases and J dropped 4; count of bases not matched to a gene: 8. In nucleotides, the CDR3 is TGTGCCAGCAGGAGGATAGCGGGGGGGATTTACGAGCAGTACTTC. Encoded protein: CASRRIAGGIYEQYF.

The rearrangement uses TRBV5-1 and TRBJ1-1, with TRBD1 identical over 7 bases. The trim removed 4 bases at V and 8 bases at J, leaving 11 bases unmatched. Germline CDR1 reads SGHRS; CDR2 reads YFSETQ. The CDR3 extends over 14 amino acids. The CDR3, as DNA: TGCGCCAGCAGCCCGCAGCGACTGGACAGGGAAGCTTTCTTT. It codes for CASSPQRLDREAFF.

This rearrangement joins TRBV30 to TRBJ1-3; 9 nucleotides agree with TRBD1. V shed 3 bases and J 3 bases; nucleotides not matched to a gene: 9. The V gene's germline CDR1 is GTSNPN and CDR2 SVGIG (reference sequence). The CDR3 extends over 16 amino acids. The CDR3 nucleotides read TGTGCCTGGAGAGTACCCGGGACAGGGATTGGAAACACCATATATTTT. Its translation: CAWRVPGTGIGNTIYF.

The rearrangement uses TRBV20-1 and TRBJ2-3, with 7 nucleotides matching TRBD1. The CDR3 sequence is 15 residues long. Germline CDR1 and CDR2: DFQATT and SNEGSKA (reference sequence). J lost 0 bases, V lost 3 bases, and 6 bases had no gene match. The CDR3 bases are TGCAGTGCTAGTGGGGACAGAAGTAGCACAGATACGCAGTATTTT. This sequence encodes CSASGDRSSTDTQYF.

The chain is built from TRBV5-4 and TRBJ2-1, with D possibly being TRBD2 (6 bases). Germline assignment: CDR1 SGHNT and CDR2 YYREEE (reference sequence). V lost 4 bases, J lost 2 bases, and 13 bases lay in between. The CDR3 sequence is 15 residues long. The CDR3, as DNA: TGTGCCAGCAGCCTCGGGACTGGGACCTACAATGAGCAGTTCTTC. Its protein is CASSLGTGTYNEQFF.